This TCR beta chain emerged from a study of vaccination effects on CD4 cells after COVID-19. Study information: After vaccination, three convalescent patients were sampled at early and late time points.

Concerning this clone itself: Its specificity is not known.

The CDR3 length is 16 residues. The method was immunoSEQ multiplex PCR; TCRdb's version includes in-frame clones alone and lacks a portion of them. The sample contains approximately 40,000 clones, over 65% of which appear only once. Following culture for about ten days, CD4+ T cells were isolated. SARS-CoV-2 infection was confirmed by PCR in the person between March and December 2020. Participants were given two doses of BNT162b2 or mRNA-1273 vaccine. Sequences were derived from CD4+ T cells from PBMCs cultured without peptide, sampled after COVID-19 vaccination. This clonotype originated in a human donor who had a prior SARS-CoV-2 infection. This sequence joins TRBV21-1 and TRBJ2-3; TRBD2 reflects the table's D call only, with no check against the DNA. TRBV21-1 is a pseudogene locus. The CDR3 DNA sequence: TGTGCCAGCAGCAAAGTACCTAGCGGGAGTACAGATACGCAGTATTTT. Its protein product is CASSKVPSGSTDTQYF.